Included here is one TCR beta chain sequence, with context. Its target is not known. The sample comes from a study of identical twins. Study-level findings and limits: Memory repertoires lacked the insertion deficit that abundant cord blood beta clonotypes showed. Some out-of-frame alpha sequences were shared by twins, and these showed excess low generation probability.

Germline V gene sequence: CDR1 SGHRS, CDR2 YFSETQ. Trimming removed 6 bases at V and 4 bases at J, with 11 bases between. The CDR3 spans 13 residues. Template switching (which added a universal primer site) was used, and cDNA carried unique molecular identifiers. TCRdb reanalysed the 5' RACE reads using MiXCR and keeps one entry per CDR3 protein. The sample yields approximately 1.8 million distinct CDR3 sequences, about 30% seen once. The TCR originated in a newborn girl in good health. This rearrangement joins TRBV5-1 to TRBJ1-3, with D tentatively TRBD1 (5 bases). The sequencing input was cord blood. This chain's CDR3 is CASKRGSGNTIYF. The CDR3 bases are TGCGCCAGCAAACGGGGGAGCGGAAACACCATATATTTT.